This T cell receptor (beta chain) was identified in a study of T cells after yellow fever vaccination. V was trimmed by 5 bases and J by 2 bases, leaving 13 bases between them. From germline, CDR1 is SGHTA and CDR2 FQGNSA. The CDR3 spans 14 residues. Production of TCR cDNA was by 5'RACE template switching, which also added a universal primer site and UMIs. Via MiXCR, TCRdb re-called the 5' RACE reads, giving one row per CDR3 protein. The table records about 300,000 distinct CDR3 sequences, around 4.1% of them present only once. Specimen: PBMCs, collected 5 days after the yellow fever booster vaccination. The chain recombines TRBV7-2 with TRBJ2-7; D could derive from TRBD1 or TRBD2 (5 bases each). This receptor was identified in a man between 18 and 29 years old who received the YFV17D yellow fever vaccine. CDR3 loop: CASSTSGRPYEQYF. CDR3 DNA: TGTGCCAGCAGCACTTCAGGGAGACCCTACGAGCAGTACTTC. Complete variable domain (other parts from reference TRBV7-2 and TRBJ2-7): GAGVSQSPSNKVTEKGKDVELRCDPISGHTALYWYRQSLGQGLEFLIYFQGNSAPDKSGLPSDRFSAERTGGSVSTLTIQRTQQEDSAVYLCASSTSGRPYEQYFGPGTRLTVT.